These 9 T cell receptor beta chains came from one sample sequenced in a study of T cell responses to AZD1222 COVID-19 vaccine. The assay was immunoSEQ multiplex PCR, and TCRdb's table has in-frame clones only and misses some. The sample includes fewer than 95,000 clones, about nine tenths of them seen just once. Sequences were derived from peripheral blood, sampled 28 days after the second AZD1222 dose. The receptor source for this set is an adult who received the AZD1222 COVID-19 vaccine.

The chain recombines TRBV5-1 with TRBJ2-7; maybe TRBD2 (5 bases). Germline lookup yields CDR1 SGHRS and CDR2 YFSETQ. V lost 2 bases and J 0 bases, leaving 9 bases between the germline ends. The CDR3 is 14 amino acids. The CDR3 protein is CASSFFGSSYEQYF. CDR3 bases: TGCGCCAGCAGCTTTTTTGGGAGCTCCTACGAGCAGTACTTC.

V gene TRBV19 combines with J gene TRBJ2-2, with 7 bases lining up with TRBD1. V was pared by 10 bases and J by 3 bases, with 14 bases of the junction left unmatched. The CDR3 has 16 amino acids. The germline gives CDR1 LNHDA, CDR2 SQIVND (reference sequence). The CDR3 nucleotides are TGTGCCACAAGGGGAACAGGGGCTTATTACACCGGGGAGCTGTTTTTT. This translates into CATRGTGAYYTGELFF.

The rearrangement links TRBV21-1 to TRBJ1-2. TRBV21-1 is a known pseudogene. This CDR3 spans 15 amino acids. The CDR3 reads CASSTRFTGPYGYTF. Here the CDR3 DNA reads TGTGCCAGCAGCACCCGCTTCACGGGACCCTATGGCTACACCTTC.

The V call is TRBV6-1, the J call TRBJ1-6; no clear D gene. The CDR3 length is 16 residues. Germline V CDR1 and CDR2: MNHNS, SASEGT. The V end lost 3 bases, the J end lost 10 bases, and 19 bases lay between the germline ends. The CDR3 loop is CASSEDIEGSWSPLHF. The DNA for the CDR3 is TGTGCCAGCAGTGAGGATATAGAGGGTAGCTGGTCACCCCTCCACTTT.

This clone was recorded only once. The chain couples TRBV14 to TRBJ2-2; D call uncertain. The CDR3 is made up of 14 amino acids. Trimming cost V 0 bases and J 5 bases, with 7 bases left between them. Germline CDR1 reads SGHDN; CDR2 reads FVKESK. The CDR3 loop is CASSQDLRTGELFF. The CDR3 DNA is TGTGCCAGCAGCCAAGATTTAAGAACCGGGGAGCTGTTTTTT. The whole variable domain, filled in from reference TRBV14 and TRBJ2-2, reads EAGVTQFPSHSVIEKGQTVTLRCDPISGHDNLYWYRRVMGKEIKFLLHFVKESKQDESGMPNNRFLAERTGGTYSTLKVQPAELEDSGVYFCASSQDLRTGELFFGEGSRLTVL.

This clone was recorded only once. The chain employs TRBV28 and TRBJ2-7, with 10 positions matching TRBD1. Looked up from germline, CDR1 is MDHEN and CDR2 is SYDVKM. This CDR3 has 14 residues. After removal of 6 bases from V and 3 bases from J, the junction contained 5 bases not matched to a gene. The DNA for the CDR3 is TGTGCCAGCAGGTTGGGACAGGGGCTCTACGAGCAGTACTTC. Its translation is CASRLGQGLYEQYF.

The genes are TRBV6-1 and TRBJ2-5; 12 nucleotides agree with TRBD2. CDR1 and CDR2 from the germline V gene are MNHNS and SASEGT. The junction had 6 bases not matched to a gene; V was cut back by 0 bases and J by 1 base. The CDR3 has 18 amino acids. The CDR3 protein is CASSEALTSGGFQETQYF. CDR3 in DNA: TGTGCCAGCAGTGAAGCGTTGACTAGCGGGGGTTTCCAAGAGACCCAGTACTTC.

The chain combines TRBV7-9 with TRBJ1-4; no firm D call. V was clipped by 5 bases and J by 0 bases, with 13 bases between them. The CDR3 loop spans 16 amino acids. Germline V CDR1 and CDR2: SEHNR, FQNEAQ (reference sequence). CDR3 protein: CASSIGGIATNEKLFF. The CDR3, as DNA: TGTGCCAGCAGCATCGGAGGGATTGCAACTAATGAAAAACTGTTTTTT.

The genes are TRBV25-1 and TRBJ1-5; a possible D gene is TRBD1 (5 bases). The CDR3 runs 14 residues. Trimming left V 6 bases short and J 0 bases short, with 9 bases between. CDR1 and CDR2 (germline): MGHDK, SYGVNS. The CDR3 loop reads CASSEGDSNQPQHF. The CDR3 coding sequence is TGTGCCAGCAGCGAAGGGGATAGCAATCAGCCCCAGCATTTT. Based on the CDR3 plus reference TRBV25-1 and TRBJ1-5, the full variable domain is EADIYQTPRYLVIGTGKKITLECSQTMGHDKMYWYQQDPGMELHLIHYSYGVNSTEKGDLSSESTVSRIRTEHFPLTLESARPSHTSQYLCASSEGDSNQPQHFGDGTRLSIL.